Shown below are 3 T cell receptor beta chains from a single sample sequenced in a study of spatial heterogeneity in lung cancer. TCRdb processed the 5' RACE reads anew with MiXCR; each CDR3 protein has one entry. The sample lists roughly 10,000 distinct CDR3 sequences; nearly 5.5% were seen once. Time point: sample taken at primary tumor resection. Whole RNA, which was extracted from tumor, nontumor lung tissue or frozen PBMC, was sequenced without any cell sorting. Sequencing used PBMCs, obtained at surgery. The source of these receptors is a male donor with early-stage non-small cell lung cancer.

This clonotype was picked up many times. This chain connects TRBV27 to TRBJ2-7; a possible D gene is TRBD2 (5 bases). Germline values: CDR1 MNHEY, CDR2 SMNVEV (reference sequence). Trimming removed 2 bases from V and 4 bases from J, with 12 bases in between. The CDR3 loop spans 14 amino acids. In nucleotides, the CDR3 is TGTGCCAGCAGTTTAAGGCCAGACTATTACGAGCAGTACTTC. This translates into CASSLRPDYYEQYF.

This clonotype was found a few times. The chain links TRBV7-2 to TRBJ2-6; D gene uncertain. Germline V gives CDR1 SGHTA, CDR2 FQGNSA. CDR3 length: 17 amino acids. Trimming cost V 5 bases and J 0 bases, with 14 bases left between them. The CDR3 is CASSPSVYVSGANVLTF. As DNA, the CDR3 is TGTGCCAGCAGCCCCAGTGTTTATGTCTCTGGGGCCAACGTCCTGACTTTC.

This clonotype was seen repeatedly, ten times or more. The J gene is TRBJ2-3, the V gene TRBV7-2, with 12 bases identical to TRBD2. With V trimmed by 1 base and J by 4 bases, 9 bases remained unmatched. There are 18 residues in the CDR3. Per the germline V gene, CDR1 is SGHTA and CDR2 is FQGNSA. As DNA, the CDR3 is TGTGCCAGCAGCTTAGGGCTCCGACTAGCGGGAGTTTCAGATACGCAGTATTTT. It encodes CASSLGLRLAGVSDTQYF.